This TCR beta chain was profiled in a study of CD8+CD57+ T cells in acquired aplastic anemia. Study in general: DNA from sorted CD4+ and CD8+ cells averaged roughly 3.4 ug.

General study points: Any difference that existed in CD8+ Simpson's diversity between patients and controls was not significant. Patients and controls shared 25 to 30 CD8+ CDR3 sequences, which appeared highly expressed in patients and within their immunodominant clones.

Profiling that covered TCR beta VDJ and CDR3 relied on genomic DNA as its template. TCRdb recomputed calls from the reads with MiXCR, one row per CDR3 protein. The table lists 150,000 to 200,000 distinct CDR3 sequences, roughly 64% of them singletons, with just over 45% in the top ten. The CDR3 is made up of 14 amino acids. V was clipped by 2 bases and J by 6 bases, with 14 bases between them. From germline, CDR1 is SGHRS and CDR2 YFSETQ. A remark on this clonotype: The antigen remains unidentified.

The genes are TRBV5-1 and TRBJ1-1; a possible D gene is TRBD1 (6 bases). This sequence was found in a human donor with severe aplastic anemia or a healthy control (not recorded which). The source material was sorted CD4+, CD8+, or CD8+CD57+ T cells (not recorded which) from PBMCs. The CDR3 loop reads CASSLTGLLPEAFF. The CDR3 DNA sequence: TGCGCCAGCAGCTTAACAGGGCTTCTCCCTGAAGCTTTCTTT.